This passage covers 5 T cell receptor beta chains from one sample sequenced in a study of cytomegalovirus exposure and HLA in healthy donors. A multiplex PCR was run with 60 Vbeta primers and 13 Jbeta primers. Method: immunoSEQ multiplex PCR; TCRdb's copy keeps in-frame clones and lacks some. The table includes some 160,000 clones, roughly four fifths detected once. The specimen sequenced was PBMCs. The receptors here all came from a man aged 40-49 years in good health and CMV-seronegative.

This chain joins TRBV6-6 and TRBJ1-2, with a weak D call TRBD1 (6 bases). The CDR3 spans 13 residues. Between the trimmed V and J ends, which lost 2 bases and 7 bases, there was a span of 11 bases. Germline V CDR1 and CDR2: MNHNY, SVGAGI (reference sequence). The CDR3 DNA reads TGTGCCAGCAGTTACGTAACAGGGTCTGGCTACACCTTC. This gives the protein CASSYVTGSGYTF.

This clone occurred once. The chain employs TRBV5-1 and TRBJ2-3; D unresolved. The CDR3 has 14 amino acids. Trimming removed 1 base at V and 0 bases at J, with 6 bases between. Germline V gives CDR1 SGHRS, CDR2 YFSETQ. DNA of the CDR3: TGCGCCAGCAGCTTGTACTGGAGCACAGATACGCAGTATTTT. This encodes CASSLYWSTDTQYF.

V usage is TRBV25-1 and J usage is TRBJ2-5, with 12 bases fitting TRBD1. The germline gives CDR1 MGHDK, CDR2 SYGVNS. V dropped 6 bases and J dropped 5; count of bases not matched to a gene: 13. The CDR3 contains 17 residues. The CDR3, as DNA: TGTGCCAGCAGCCCCAGGTGGGACAGGGGGCCGGAGGAGACCCAGTACTTC. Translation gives CASSPRWDRGPEETQYF.

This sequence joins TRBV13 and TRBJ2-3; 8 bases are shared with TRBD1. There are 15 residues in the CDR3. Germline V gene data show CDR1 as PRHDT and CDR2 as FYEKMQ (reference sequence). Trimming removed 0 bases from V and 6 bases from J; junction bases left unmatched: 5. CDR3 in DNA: TGTGCCAGCAGCTTAGGCAGGACAGGGACTGATACGCAGTATTTT. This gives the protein CASSLGRTGTDTQYF.

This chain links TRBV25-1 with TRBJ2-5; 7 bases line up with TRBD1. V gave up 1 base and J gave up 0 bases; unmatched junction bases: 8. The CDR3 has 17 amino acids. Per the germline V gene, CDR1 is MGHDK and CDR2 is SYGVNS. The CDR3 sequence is CASSESLGTAYQETQYF. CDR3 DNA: TGTGCCAGCAGTGAATCTCTCGGGACAGCGTACCAAGAGACCCAGTACTTC.